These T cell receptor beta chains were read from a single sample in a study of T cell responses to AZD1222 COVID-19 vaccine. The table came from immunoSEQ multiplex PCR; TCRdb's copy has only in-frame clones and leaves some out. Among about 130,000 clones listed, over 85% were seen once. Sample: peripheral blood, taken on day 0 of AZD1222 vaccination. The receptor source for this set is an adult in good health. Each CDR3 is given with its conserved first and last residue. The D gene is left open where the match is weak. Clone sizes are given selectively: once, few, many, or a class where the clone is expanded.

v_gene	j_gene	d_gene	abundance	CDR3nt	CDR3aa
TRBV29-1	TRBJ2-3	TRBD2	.	TGCAGCGTCCAAGGGCTAGCGGGAGGAACAGATACGCAGTATTTT	CSVQGLAGGTDTQYF
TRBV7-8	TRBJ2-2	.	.	TGTGCCAGCAGCCATCGAACGCGGCCGAACACCGGGGAGCTGTTTTTT	CASSHRTRPNTGELFF
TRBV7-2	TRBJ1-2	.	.	TGTGCCAGCAGCTTAGAGAGGGGGAAAGGCTACACCTTC	CASSLERGKGYTF
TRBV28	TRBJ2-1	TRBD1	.	TGTGCCAGCAGGTCGACAGGGGTCGGCAATGAGCAGTTCTTC	CASRSTGVGNEQFF
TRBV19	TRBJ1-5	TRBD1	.	TGTGCCAGTAATCAGGGGGCGGGCAATCAGCCCCAGCATTTT	CASNQGAGNQPQHF
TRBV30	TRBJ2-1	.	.	TGTGCCCACGGGGACAATGAGCAGTTCTTC	CAHGDNEQFF
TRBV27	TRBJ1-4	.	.	TGTGCCAGCAGTTTATTGGGACCGCCGAATGAAAAACTGTTTTTT	CASSLLGPPNEKLFF
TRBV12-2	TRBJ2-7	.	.	TGTGCAAGTCGCTCGGTGGGACAGGGGAGGATGTACGAGCAGTACTTC	CASRSVGQGRMYEQYF
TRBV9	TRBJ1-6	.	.	TGTGCCAGCAGCGTAGACAGGACCTATAATTCACCCCTCCACTTT	CASSVDRTYNSPLHF
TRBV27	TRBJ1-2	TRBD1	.	TGTGCCAGCAGTAGGACAGGGAACCACTATGGCTACACCTTC	CASSRTGNHYGYTF
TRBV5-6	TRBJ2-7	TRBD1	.	TGTGCCAGCAGACGGACAGGGGGCTCGTCCTACGAGCAGTACTTC	CASRRTGGSSYEQYF
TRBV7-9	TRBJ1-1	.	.	TGTGCCAGCAGCTTAATAGTTGGGTCCAAGAACACTGAAGCTTTCTTT	CASSLIVGSKNTEAFF
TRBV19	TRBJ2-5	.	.	TGTGCCAGTAGTACGGCAGAATCCCAAGAGACCCAGTACTTC	CASSTAESQETQYF
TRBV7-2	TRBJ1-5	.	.	TGTGCCAGCAGCTTTGGGGGGGGAAGGCCCCAGCATTTT	CASSFGGGRPQHF
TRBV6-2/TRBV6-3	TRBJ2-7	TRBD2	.	TGTGCCAGCAGTGCGCAACGCCGACTAGCGGGAACTTCACGTGAGCAGTACTTC	CASSAQRRLAGTSREQYF
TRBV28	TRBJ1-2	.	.	TGTGCCAGCAGGCCACCGAACTATGGCTACACCTTC	CASRPPNYGYTF
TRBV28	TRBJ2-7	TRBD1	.	TGTGCCAGCAGCCCCTCGACAGGGATCCACGAGCAGTACTTC	CASSPSTGIHEQYF
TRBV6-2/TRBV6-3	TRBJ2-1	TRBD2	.	TGTGCCAGCAGTTTTACAGCGGGATCGGATGAGCAGTTCTTC	CASSFTAGSDEQFF
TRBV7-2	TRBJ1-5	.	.	TGTGCCAGCAGCTTGGCGCCCGACTTGGGGAATCAGCCCCAGCATTTT	CASSLAPDLGNQPQHF
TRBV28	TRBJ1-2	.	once	TGTGCCAGCAGTTTCTGGGAGGGAGTCCCCCACTTCTATGGCTACACCTTC	CASSFWEGVPHFYGYTF
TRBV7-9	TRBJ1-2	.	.	TGTGCCAGCAGCCCTCCGAGGGACTATGGCTACACCTTC	CASSPPRDYGYTF
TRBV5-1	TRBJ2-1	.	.	TGCGCCAGCAGCCGGAGTCTGGGCAATGAGCAGTTCTTC	CASSRSLGNEQFF
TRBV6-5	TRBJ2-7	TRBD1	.	TGTGCCACCGGGGACAGGGTATACGACGAGCAGTACTTC	CATGDRVYDEQYF
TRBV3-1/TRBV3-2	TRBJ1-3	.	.	TGTGCCAGCAGCCACCCGGGACGGGGGAGGGAAAACACCATATATTTT	CASSHPGRGRENTIYF
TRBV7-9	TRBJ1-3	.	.	TGTGCCAGCAGCTCCCACTCCCGGACCTCTGGAAACACCATATATTTT	CASSSHSRTSGNTIYF
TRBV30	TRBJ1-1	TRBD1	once	TGTGCCTGGAGTACGGGACAGGGAGCGAACACTGAAGCTTTCTTT	CAWSTGQGANTEAFF
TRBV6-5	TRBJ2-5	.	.	TGTGCCAGCAGTTACTACGACGGGGGTTCCGAGACCCAGTACTTC	CASSYYDGGSETQYF
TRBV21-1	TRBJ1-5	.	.	TGTGCCAGCAGCATGACAGGGGGGGATAGCAATCAGCCCCAGCATTTT	CASSMTGGDSNQPQHF
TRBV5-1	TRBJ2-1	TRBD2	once	TGCGCCAGCAGCTTGGCCTTAGCGGGGCCGAACAATGAGCAGTTCTTC	CASSLALAGPNNEQFF
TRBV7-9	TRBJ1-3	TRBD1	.	TGTGCCAGCAGCCCAAATAGCAGGGGGCTAATATATTTT	CASSPNSRGLIYF
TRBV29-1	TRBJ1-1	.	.	TGCAGCGTTGAAACTAGGGACGGGTACACTGAAGCTTTCTTT	CSVETRDGYTEAFF
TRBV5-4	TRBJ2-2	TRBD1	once	TGTGCCAGCAATCAGGGGGCGGAAACCGGGGAGCTGTTTTTT	CASNQGAETGELFF
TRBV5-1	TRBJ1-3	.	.	TGCGCCAGCAGCTTGAATCGGGGCAGGACTGGAAACACCATATATTTT	CASSLNRGRTGNTIYF
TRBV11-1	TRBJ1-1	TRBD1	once	TGTGCCAGCAGCTTTGGAGGACAGGGGCTTACTGAAGCTTTCTTT	CASSFGGQGLTEAFF
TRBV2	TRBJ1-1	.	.	TGTGCCAGCAGTGAGCGGGGGGCGAACACTGAAGCTTTCTTT	CASSERGANTEAFF
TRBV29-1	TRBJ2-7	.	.	TGCAGCACCACGACAGGGAGGTTTGGCGAGCAGTACTTC	CSTTTGRFGEQYF
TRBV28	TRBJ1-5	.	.	TGTGCCTTGGGGGGCGAATATCAGCCCCAGCATTTT	CALGGEYQPQHF
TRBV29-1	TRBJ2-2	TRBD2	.	TGCAGCGTTGCTGGGAGGGGCGGAACCACCGGGGAGCTGTTTTTT	CSVAGRGGTTGELFF
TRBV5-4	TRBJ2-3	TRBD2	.	TGTGCCAGCAGCTTTGGGGGGACTAGCGGAAGCACAGATACGCAGTATTTT	CASSFGGTSGSTDTQYF
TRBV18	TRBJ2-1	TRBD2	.	TGTGCCAGCTCACCTCGGGGAGGGCCATACAATGAGCAGTTCTTC	CASSPRGGPYNEQFF
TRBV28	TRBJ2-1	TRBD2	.	TGTGCCAGCAGTGTCGGGGGAGGGGCCTACAATGAGCAGTTCTTC	CASSVGGGAYNEQFF
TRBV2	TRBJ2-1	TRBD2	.	TGTGCCAGCAGTGACACTAGCGGAGAAACTTACAATGAGCAGTTCTTC	CASSDTSGETYNEQFF
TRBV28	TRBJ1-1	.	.	TGTGCCAGCAGCCCAGGCCAGTCGAACACTGAAGCTTTCTTT	CASSPGQSNTEAFF
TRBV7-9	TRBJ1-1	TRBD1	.	TGTGCCAGCAGTACGACAGGGGATGAAGCTTTCTTT	CASSTTGDEAFF
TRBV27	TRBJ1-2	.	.	TGTGCCAGCAGTTCCGCAGGGTCGTTCAGTGGCTACACCTTC	CASSSAGSFSGYTF
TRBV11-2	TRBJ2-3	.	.	TGTGCCAGCAGCTTAGAGTTAGCTCCGGGGAGGCGAGGCGCAGATACGCAGTATTTT	CASSLELAPGRRGADTQYF
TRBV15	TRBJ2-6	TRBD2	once	TGTGCCACCAGCAGGACCGGGACTAGCCGTTCCTCTGGGGCCAACGTCCTGACTTTC	CATSRTGTSRSSGANVLTF
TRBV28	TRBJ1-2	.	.	TGTGCCACCTCACGGGGGTATGGCTACACCTTC	CATSRGYGYTF
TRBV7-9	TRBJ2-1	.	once	TGTGCCAGCAGCTTAGTAGGACGTAGCTCCTACAATGAGCAGTTCTTC	CASSLVGRSSYNEQFF
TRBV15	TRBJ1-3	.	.	TGTGCCGTCCAGACGTCCTCTGGAAACACCATATATTTT	CAVQTSSGNTIYF
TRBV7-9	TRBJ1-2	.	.	TGTGCCAGCAGCTCCCAAAGGGGGGGGCCCAATCGTGGCTACACCTTC	CASSSQRGGPNRGYTF
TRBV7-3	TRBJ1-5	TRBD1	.	TGTGCCAGCAGATTGACAGGGCCCTTTCTCCAGCATTTT	CASRLTGPFLQHF
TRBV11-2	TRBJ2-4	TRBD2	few	TGTGCCAGCAGCTCCTGGGGACTAGCGGGGGGTAGGGACATTCAGTACTTC	CASSSWGLAGGRDIQYF
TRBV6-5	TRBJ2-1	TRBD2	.	TGTGCCAGCCGGTCTAGCGGGAGGTTGTTCTTC	CASRSSGRLFF
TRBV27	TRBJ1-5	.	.	TGTGCCAGCAGTTTATCGGGGGGTCACGGTCAGCCCCAGCATTTT	CASSLSGGHGQPQHF
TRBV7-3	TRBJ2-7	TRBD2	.	TGTGCCAGCAGCCAGACTAGCGGCCTTACCTACGAGCAGTACTTC	CASSQTSGLTYEQYF
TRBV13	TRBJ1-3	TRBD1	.	TGTGCCAGCAGCCCAAGGACAGGGGATGGAAACACCATATATTTT	CASSPRTGDGNTIYF